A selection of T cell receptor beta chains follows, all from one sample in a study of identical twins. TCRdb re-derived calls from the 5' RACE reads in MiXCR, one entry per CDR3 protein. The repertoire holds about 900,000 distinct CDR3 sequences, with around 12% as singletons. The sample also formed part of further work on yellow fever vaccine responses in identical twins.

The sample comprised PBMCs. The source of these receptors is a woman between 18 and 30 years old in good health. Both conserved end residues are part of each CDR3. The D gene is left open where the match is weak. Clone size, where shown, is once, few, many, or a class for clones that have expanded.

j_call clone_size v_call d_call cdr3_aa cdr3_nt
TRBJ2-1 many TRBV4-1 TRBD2 CASSKGLTTEQFF TGCGCCAGCAGCAAGGGACTAACAACTGAGCAGTTCTTC
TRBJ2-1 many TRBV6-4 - CASSDSTYNEQFF TGTGCCAGCAGTGATAGTACCTACAATGAGCAGTTCTTC
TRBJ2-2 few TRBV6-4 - CASRRDFSTGELFF TGTGCCAGCAGGCGGGACTTCAGCACCGGGGAGCTGTTTTTT
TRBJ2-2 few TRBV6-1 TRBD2 CASRRGLANTGELFF TGTGCCAGCAGGCGCGGACTAGCGAACACCGGGGAGCTGTTTTTT
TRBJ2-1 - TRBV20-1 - CSAKGGGSSSAEQFF TGCAGTGCTAAGGGGGGCGGGAGTTCTTCGGCTGAGCAGTTCTTC
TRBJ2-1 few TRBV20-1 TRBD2 CSAEGLAEYNEQFF TGCAGTGCCGAAGGACTAGCGGAGTACAATGAGCAGTTCTTC
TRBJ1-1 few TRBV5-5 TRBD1 CASSLAPFDRVGTEAFF TGTGCCAGCAGCTTGGCCCCCTTCGACAGGGTGGGCACTGAAGCTTTCTTT
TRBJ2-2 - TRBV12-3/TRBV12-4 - CASSRGLTTGELFF TGTGCCAGCAGCCGGGGACTTACCACCGGGGAGCTGTTTTTT
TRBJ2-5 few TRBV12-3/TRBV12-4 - CASSFSQGFMQETQYF TGTGCCAGCAGTTTCAGTCAGGGTTTTATGCAAGAGACCCAGTACTTC
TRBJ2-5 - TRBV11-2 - CASSLIWAGQETQYF TGTGCCAGCAGCTTAATTTGGGCGGGCCAAGAGACCCAGTACTTC
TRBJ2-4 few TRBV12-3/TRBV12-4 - CASSGTNLAKNIQYF TGTGCCAGCAGTGGCACAAACCTAGCCAAAAACATTCAGTACTTC
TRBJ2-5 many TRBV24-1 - CATSVGANQETQYF TGTGCCACCAGTGTGGGGGCGAACCAAGAGACCCAGTACTTC
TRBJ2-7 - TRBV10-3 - CATTGLGSHEQYF TGTGCCACGACAGGACTCGGCTCCCACGAGCAGTACTTC
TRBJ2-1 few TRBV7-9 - CASSSPPEVEEQFF TGTGCCAGCAGCTCTCCGCCCGAGGTCGAGGAGCAGTTCTTC
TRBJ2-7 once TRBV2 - CASKPTSGGTYEQYF TGTGCCAGCAAGCCTACTTCTGGCGGGACCTACGAGCAGTACTTC
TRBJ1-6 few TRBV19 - CASSIVGDSPLHF TGTGCCAGTAGTATAGTGGGAGATTCACCCCTCCACTTT
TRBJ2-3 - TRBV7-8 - CASSLERGGESTDTQYF TGTGCCAGCAGCTTAGAGAGGGGCGGGGAGAGCACAGATACGCAGTATTTT
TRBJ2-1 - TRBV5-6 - CASSLEARWNEQFF TGTGCCAGCAGCTTGGAGGCCAGGTGGAATGAGCAGTTCTTC
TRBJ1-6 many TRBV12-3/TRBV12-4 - CASSYRGGNSPLHF TGTGCCAGCAGTTATCGGGGAGGGAATTCACCCCTCCACTTT
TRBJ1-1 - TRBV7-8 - CASNPGKELNTEAFF TGTGCCAGCAACCCGGGCAAAGAATTGAACACTGAAGCTTTCTTT